One and the same sample provided the 25 T cell receptor beta chains below, sequenced in a study of OX40 agonist ivuxolimab in advanced cancers. The repertoire was sequenced with immunoSEQ multiplex PCR; TCRdb's copy has only in-frame clones and lacks some. This table has tens of thousands of clones, approximately 85% appearing once. Sequenced material: CD4+ or CD8+ T cells sorted from blood, taken in a trial of the OX40 agonist ivuxolimab. Receptors were obtained from an adult with an advanced solid tumor such as melanoma, head and neck, liver or kidney cancer.

The table lists this clone with a few counts. An end of the junction differs from the germline gene, which may be a read error. The gene calls are TRBV6-5 and TRBJ2-7; 9 bases are a match to TRBD2. CDR1 MNHEY and CDR2 SVGAGI come from the germline V gene. The CDR3 is made up of 15 amino acids. CDR3 sequence: CASRRGGGLVEAQWF. CDR3 nucleotide sequence: TGTGCCAGCAGGCGGGGGGGAGGGCTAGTAGAAGCGCAGTGGTTC.

This rearrangement joins TRBV7-2 to TRBJ2-1; 9 bases fit TRBD2. V lost 0 bases to trimming and J lost 7 bases; unmatched junction nucleotides: 1. The CDR3 length is 14 residues. CDR1 is SGHTA, CDR2 FQGNSA, per germline. In DNA form, the CDR3 reads TGTGCCAGCAGCTTAGCTGCGGGGGGGAATGAGCAGTTCTTC. Translation gives CASSLAAGGNEQFF.

V usage is TRBV6-1 and J usage is TRBJ2-1, with 7 bases lining up with TRBD2. CDR3 length: 14 amino acids. V lost 4 bases to trimming and J lost 2 bases; unmatched junction nucleotides: 2. Germline V gene lookup returns CDR1 MNHNS and CDR2 SASEGT. CDR3 residues: CASSASGTYNEQFF. Written as DNA, the CDR3 is TGTGCCAGCAGTGCCAGCGGGACCTACAATGAGCAGTTCTTC.

The chain is built from TRBV2 and TRBJ2-7; TRBD2 aligns across 11 bases. Germline V lookup: CDR1 SNHLY, CDR2 FYNNEI. V gave up 7 bases and J gave up 0 bases; unmatched junction bases: 5. There are 15 residues in the CDR3. The CDR3 sequence: CASIAGTSGSYEQYF. In DNA, the CDR3 is TGTGCCAGCATCGCCGGGACTAGCGGCTCCTACGAGCAGTACTTC.

The genes are TRBV9 and TRBJ2-3, with TRBD1 matching over 7 bases. This CDR3 contains 16 residues. Germline CDR1 is SGDLS and CDR2 is YYNGEE. The V gene end was trimmed by 2 bases and the J gene end by 0 bases; junction bases not matched to a gene: 6. CDR3 coding DNA: TGTGCCAGCAGCGTTTATCAGACAGGGAGCACAGATACGCAGTATTTT. This gives the protein CASSVYQTGSTDTQYF.

Only a few counts were recorded for this clone. The chain is built from TRBV19 and TRBJ2-1, with D hard to call. This CDR3 has 12 amino acids. V was trimmed by 2 bases and J by 10 bases, leaving 9 bases between them. CDR1 is LNHDA and CDR2 is SQIVND in the germline V gene (reference sequence). The CDR3 coding sequence is TGTGCCAGTAGTATAATGGACGAGGAGCAGTTCTTC. Translated, it gives CASSIMDEEQFF.

The chain is built from TRBV28 and TRBJ2-1; D is possibly TRBD1 (6 bases). V gave up 9 bases and J gave up 5 bases, with 14 bases separating them. The CDR3 sequence is 13 residues long. Germline V gene sequence: CDR1 MDHEN, CDR2 SYDVKM. The CDR3 here is CASTGTQNNEQFF. The CDR3 region has the DNA TGTGCCAGTACCGGGACACAAAACAATGAGCAGTTCTTC. Full variable domain (missing parts from reference TRBV28 and TRBJ2-1): DVKVTQSSRYLVKRTGEKVFLECVQDMDHENMFWYRQDPGLGLRLIYFSYDVKMKEKGDIPEGYSVSREKKERFSLILESASTNQTSMYLCASTGTQNNEQFFGPGTRLTVL.

The gene calls are TRBV2 and TRBJ1-3; D may be TRBD1 (5 bases). Germline assignment: CDR1 SNHLY and CDR2 FYNNEI. This CDR3 has 15 amino acids. Trimming left V 7 bases short and J 5 bases short, with 18 bases between. As DNA, the CDR3 is TGTGCCAGCATTGAGGGGCTACTCGCGAGAAACACCATATATTTT. It specifies CASIEGLLARNTIYF.

The chain's CDR3 is CASSFFSWWSGTEIVPTEQYF. The DNA for the CDR3 is TGTGCCAGCAGCTTTTTTAGTTGGTGGAGCGGGACCGAAATTGTGCCTACGGAGCAGTACTTC. This chain joins TRBV7-6 and TRBJ2-7, with 7 bases aligning to TRBD2. The CDR3 is made up of 21 amino acids. V lost 3 bases to trimming and J lost 7 bases; unmatched junction nucleotides: 30. Per the germline V gene, CDR1 is SGHVS and CDR2 is FNYEAQ.

The table lists this clone with a count of one. This chain connects TRBV9 to TRBJ2-3, with 7 bases fitting TRBD2. The CDR3 totals 15 residues. Looked up from germline, CDR1 is SGDLS and CDR2 is YYNGEE. With 1 base clipped from V and 0 bases from J, the junction kept 2 bases outside the gene matches. CDR3 sequence reads: CASSVTGGSTDTQYF. The CDR3, as DNA: TGTGCCAGCAGCGTAACGGGAGGCAGCACAGATACGCAGTATTTT.

The genes are TRBV10-2 and TRBJ2-2; possibly TRBD1 for D (7 bases). V was clipped by 6 bases and J by 3 bases, with 17 bases between them. Germline V gives CDR1 WSHSY, CDR2 SAAADI. This CDR3 is 16 amino acids long. The CDR3 DNA is TGCGCCAGCAGCCTGCGCAGGGGGGCAGACACCGGGGAGCTGTTTTTT. Protein: CASSLRRGADTGELFF.

The gene calls are TRBV9 and TRBJ2-3; D remains unclear. Germline V gene lookup returns CDR1 SGDLS and CDR2 YYNGEE. This CDR3 has 13 amino acids. The V gene lost 3 bases and the J gene lost 0 bases, with 5 bases spanning the gap. CDR3: CASSGTSTDTQYF. DNA for the CDR3: TGTGCCAGCAGCGGCACAAGCACAGATACGCAGTATTTT.

This clone turned up a few times. The chain is built from TRBV6-6 and TRBJ2-5; D possibly corresponds to TRBD1 (5 bases). Germline lookup yields CDR1 MNHNY and CDR2 SVGAGI (reference sequence). Trimming shortened V by 2 bases and J by 5 bases, and 18 bases separated the two germline ends. The CDR3 contains 16 residues. The CDR3 region is CASSYPPAARVETQYF. The DNA of the CDR3 is TGTGCCAGCAGTTACCCCCCCGCTGCCAGGGTGGAGACCCAGTACTTC.

CDR3: CASSLDIGITDTQYF. In DNA, the CDR3 is TGTGCCAGCAGCCTGGACATTGGAATCACAGATACGCAGTATTTT. The rearrangement links TRBV5-4 to TRBJ2-3; perhaps TRBD1 as D (5 bases). The V gene's germline CDR1 is SGHNT and CDR2 YYREEE (reference sequence). The CDR3 runs 15 residues. Trimming removed 4 bases at V and 2 bases at J, with 14 bases between.

V usage is TRBV5-6 and J usage is TRBJ2-7, with no clear D. Germline CDR1 reads SGHDT; CDR2 reads YYEEEE. The CDR3 is 18 residues long. The V gene lost 1 base and the J gene lost 3 bases, with 23 bases spanning the gap. As DNA, the CDR3 is TGTGCCAGCAGCTTGTATTCATGGTATGATGAGAGAATCTACGAGCAGTACTTC. Translation: CASSLYSWYDERIYEQYF. Using reference TRBV5-6 and TRBJ2-7 for the parts outside the CDR3, the full variable domain is DAGVTQSPTHLIKTRGQQVTLRCSPKSGHDTVSWYQQALGQGPQFIFQYYEEEERQRGNFPDRFSGHQFPNYSSELNVNALLLGDSALYLCASSLYSWYDERIYEQYFGPGTRLTVT.

The chain links TRBV28 to TRBJ2-1; 13 positions match TRBD2. CDR3 length: 15 amino acids. From germline, CDR1 is MDHEN and CDR2 SYDVKM. With V trimmed by 4 bases and J by 5 bases, 2 bases remained unmatched. The CDR3, as DNA: TGTGCCAGCAGTTCCGGGACTAGCGGGGACAATGAGCAGTTCTTC. Amino acids: CASSSGTSGDNEQFF.

V usage is TRBV4-3 and J usage is TRBJ2-2; no definite D call. V lost 4 bases and J lost 6, with 21 bases in between. Germline assignment: CDR1 LGHNA and CDR2 YSLEER. The CDR3 has 17 residues. Here the CDR3 reads CASSRLTTAYEAGELFF. DNA for the CDR3: TGCGCCAGCAGCCGCCTTACCACCGCCTACGAGGCCGGGGAGCTGTTTTTT.

This clone came up once. The gene calls are TRBV5-6 and TRBJ2-1, with D perhaps matching TRBD1 or TRBD2 (6 bases each). CDR1 and CDR2 (germline): SGHDT, YYEEEE. The CDR3 covers 14 residues. V was clipped by 4 bases and J by 5 bases, with 13 bases between them. In DNA form, the CDR3 reads TGTGCCAGCAGCCTGGGGGGCGGTCACAATGAGCAGTTCTTC. It translates to CASSLGGGHNEQFF.

V and J are TRBV5-1 and TRBJ2-3; 7 bases line up with TRBD2. This CDR3 region has 16 residues. J was trimmed by 2 bases and V by 0 bases; bases with no gene match: 6. Looked up from germline, CDR1 is SGHRS and CDR2 is YFSETQ. This CDR3 is CASSLGERGNTDTQYF. CDR3 sequence (DNA): TGCGCCAGCAGCTTGGGAGAGCGGGGAAACACAGATACGCAGTATTTT.

This clone has just a few counts. The chain carries TRBV20-1 and TRBJ1-2; no firm D call. Germline CDR1 DFQATT, CDR2 SNEGSKA (reference sequence). This CDR3 is built from 11 residues. V lost 1 base and J 10 bases, leaving 10 bases between the germline ends. The CDR3 sequence: CSARVAGNYTF. The DNA for the CDR3 is TGCAGTGCTAGAGTAGCAGGAAACTACACCTTC.

The chain joins TRBV7-8 to TRBJ2-1; 8 bases line up with TRBD2. The CDR3 consists of 15 residues. Per the germline V gene, CDR1 is SGHVS and CDR2 is FQNEAQ. After removal of 5 bases from V and 0 bases from J, the junction contained 3 bases not matched to a gene. CDR3 in DNA: TGTGCCAGCAGCGACGGGACTAGCTCCTACAATGAGCAGTTCTTC. Amino acid sequence: CASSDGTSSYNEQFF.

This clone was picked up one time. This chain connects TRBV5-1 to TRBJ2-5; D might be TRBD1 or TRBD2, each matching 5 bases. CDR1 SGHRS and CDR2 YFSETQ come from the germline V gene. The CDR3 totals 14 residues. Trimming cost V 2 bases and J 6 bases, with 14 bases left between them. This chain's CDR3 is CASSFEGSSQTQYF. In DNA, the CDR3 is TGCGCCAGCAGCTTTGAGGGGTCCTCACAGACCCAGTACTTC.

This clone was found many times. The rearrangement links TRBV11-1 to TRBJ2-2; 13 nucleotides agree with TRBD2. The CDR3 runs to 17 residues. The J segment lost 9 bases and the V segment lost 6 bases, leaving 13 bases of the junction unmatched. Germline values: CDR1 SGHAT, CDR2 FQDESV (reference sequence). This chain's CDR3 is CASSPGTSGTLARELFF. For the CDR3, the DNA is TGTGCCAGCAGTCCGGGGACTAGCGGGACCCTGGCGCGGGAGCTGTTTTTT.

In its sample, this clone was seen once. The rearrangement joins TRBV11-3 to TRBJ2-5, with D possibly being TRBD2 (6 bases). Germline values: CDR1 SGHNT, CDR2 YENEEA. The CDR3 is 13 amino acids. The CDR3 protein is CAPRDWAQETQYF. The DNA for the CDR3 is TGTGCGCCCCGGGACTGGGCTCAAGAGACCCAGTACTTC.

This clone was detected once. The V and J genes are TRBV7-8 and TRBJ2-1, with TRBD2 matching over 12 bases. The ends lost 5 bases at V and 6 bases at J; junction bases unmatched: 8. The length of the CDR3 is 16 residues. From germline, CDR1 is SGHVS and CDR2 FQNEAQ. CDR3 sequence reads: CASSVSSGRARNEQFF. CDR3 DNA sequence: TGTGCCAGCAGCGTATCTAGCGGGAGGGCCCGCAATGAGCAGTTCTTC.